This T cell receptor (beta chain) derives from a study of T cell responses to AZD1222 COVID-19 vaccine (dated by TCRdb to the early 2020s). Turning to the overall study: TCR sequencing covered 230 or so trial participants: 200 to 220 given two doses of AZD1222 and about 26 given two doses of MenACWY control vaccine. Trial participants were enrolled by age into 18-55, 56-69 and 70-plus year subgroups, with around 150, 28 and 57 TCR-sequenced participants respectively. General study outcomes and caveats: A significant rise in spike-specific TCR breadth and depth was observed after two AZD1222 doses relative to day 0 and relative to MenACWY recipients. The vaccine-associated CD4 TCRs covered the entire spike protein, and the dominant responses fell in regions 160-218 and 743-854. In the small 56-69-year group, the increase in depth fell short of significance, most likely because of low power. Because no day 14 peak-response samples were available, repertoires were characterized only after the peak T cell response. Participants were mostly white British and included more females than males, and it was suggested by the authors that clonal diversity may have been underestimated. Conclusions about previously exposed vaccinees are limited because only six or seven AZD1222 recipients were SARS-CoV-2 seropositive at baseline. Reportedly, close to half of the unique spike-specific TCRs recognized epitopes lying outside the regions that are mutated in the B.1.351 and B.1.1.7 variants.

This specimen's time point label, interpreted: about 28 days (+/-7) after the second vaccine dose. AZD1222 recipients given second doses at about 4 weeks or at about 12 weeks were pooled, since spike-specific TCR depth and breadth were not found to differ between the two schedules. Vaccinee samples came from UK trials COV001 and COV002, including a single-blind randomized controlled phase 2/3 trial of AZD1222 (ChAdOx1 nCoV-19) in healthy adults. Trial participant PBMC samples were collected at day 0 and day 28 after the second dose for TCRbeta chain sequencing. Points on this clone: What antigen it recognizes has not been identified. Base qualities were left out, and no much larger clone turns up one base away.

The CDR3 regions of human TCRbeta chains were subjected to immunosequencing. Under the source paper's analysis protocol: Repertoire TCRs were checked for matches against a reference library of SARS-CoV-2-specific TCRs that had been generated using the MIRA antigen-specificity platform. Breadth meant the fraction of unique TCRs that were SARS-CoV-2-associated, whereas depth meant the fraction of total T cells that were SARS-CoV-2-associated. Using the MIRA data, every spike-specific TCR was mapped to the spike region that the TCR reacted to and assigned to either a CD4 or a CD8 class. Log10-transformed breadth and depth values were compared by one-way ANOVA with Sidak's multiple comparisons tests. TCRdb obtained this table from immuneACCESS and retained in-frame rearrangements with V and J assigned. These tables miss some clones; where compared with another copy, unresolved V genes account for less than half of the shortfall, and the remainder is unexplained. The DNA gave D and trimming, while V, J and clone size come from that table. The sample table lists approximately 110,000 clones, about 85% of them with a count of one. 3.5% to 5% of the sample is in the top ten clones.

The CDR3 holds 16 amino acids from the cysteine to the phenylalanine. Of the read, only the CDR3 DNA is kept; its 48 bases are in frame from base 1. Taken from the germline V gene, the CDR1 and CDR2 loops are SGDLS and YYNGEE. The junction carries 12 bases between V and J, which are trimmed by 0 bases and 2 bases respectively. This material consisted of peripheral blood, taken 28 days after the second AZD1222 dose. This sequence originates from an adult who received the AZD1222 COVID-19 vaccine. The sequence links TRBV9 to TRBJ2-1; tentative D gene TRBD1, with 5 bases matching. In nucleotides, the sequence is TGTGCCAGCAGCGTAGTTCTGGCAGGGACCTACAATGAGCAGTTCTTC. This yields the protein CASSVVLAGTYNEQFF.